These 8 T cell receptor beta chains came from one sample sequenced in a study of shared clonotypes between healthy human individuals. The table came from immunoSEQ multiplex PCR; TCRdb's copy has only in-frame clones and leaves some out. The table includes 190,000 or so clones, approximately 61% detected once. The sample was memory CD4+ T cells sorted from blood. The subset: CD45RA-negative fraction. The receptors come from a man younger than 45 in good health.

J is TRBJ2-7 and V is TRBV9; 14 bases match TRBD2. V shed 2 bases, J shed 6 bases, and the junction held 4 bases outside the gene matches. This CDR3 region has 15 residues. Germline CDR1 SGDLS, CDR2 YYNGEE. This chain's CDR3 is CASSVGLAGDSEQYF. The CDR3 DNA sequence: TGTGCCAGCAGCGTGGGACTAGCGGGAGATTCCGAGCAGTACTTC.

The chain uses TRBV7-2 and TRBJ2-5; TRBD2 matches 9 bases. CDR1 and CDR2 (germline): SGHTA, FQGNSA. V was pared by 4 bases and J by 1 base, with 7 bases of the junction left unmatched. The CDR3 is 16 amino acids. In DNA form, the CDR3 reads TGTGCCAGCAGCTCCCCGGGTAGCGGGGGCCAAGAGACCCAGTACTTC. Amino acid sequence: CASSSPGSGGQETQYF.

The chain combines TRBV5-5 with TRBJ2-3, with D uncertain. The germline gives CDR1 SGHKS, CDR2 YYEKEE (reference sequence). The CDR3 has 14 residues. V was shortened by 4 bases and J by 8 bases, with 17 bases between the two germline ends. The CDR3 is CASSQYTSLATQYF. The CDR3 DNA follows: TGTGCCAGCAGCCAATATACGAGTTTAGCTACGCAGTATTTT.

This clone came up a few times. The chain links TRBV28 to TRBJ1-1; no reliable D call. Germline CDR1 and CDR2: MDHEN and SYDVKM. V was clipped by 7 bases and J by 5 bases, with 20 bases between them. The length of the CDR3 is 15 residues. The CDR3 nucleotides are TGTGCCAGCACCCTCCTTGTGGGTCTTCGGACTGAAGCTTTCTTT. The encoded protein is CASTLLVGLRTEAFF. The full variable domain, rest sourced from reference TRBV28 and TRBJ1-1, is DVKVTQSSRYLVKRTGEKVFLECVQDMDHENMFWYRQDPGLGLRLIYFSYDVKMKEKGDIPEGYSVSREKKERFSLILESASTNQTSMYLCASTLLVGLRTEAFFGQGTRLTVV.

This clone was seen a single time. The chain is built from TRBV2 and TRBJ2-7; perhaps D is TRBD1 or TRBD2 (5 bases each). Trimming removed 6 bases from V and 5 bases from J, with 20 bases in between. The CDR3 runs to 15 residues. Germline CDR1 and CDR2: SNHLY and FYNNEI. This chain's CDR3 is CASSKSLGVSHEQYF. The DNA for the CDR3 is TGTGCCAGCAGCAAGTCCTTGGGGGTTTCCCACGAGCAGTACTTC. The whole variable domain, remainder taken from reference TRBV2 and TRBJ2-7, is EPEVTQTPSHQVTQMGQEVILRCVPISNHLYFYWYRQILGQKVEFLVSFYNNEISEKSEIFDDQFSVERPDGSNFTLKIRSTKLEDSAMYFCASSKSLGVSHEQYFGPGTRLTVT.

V usage is TRBV27 and J usage is TRBJ1-1, with 7 bases identical to TRBD1. The germline V gene has CDR1 MNHEY and CDR2 SMNVEV (reference sequence). V lost 6 bases to trimming and J lost 0 bases; unmatched junction nucleotides: 10. This CDR3 comprises 16 residues. The CDR3 DNA reads as TGTGCCAGCAGAGTCGACAGGGCTGATATGAACACTGAAGCTTTCTTT. It codes for CASRVDRADMNTEAFF.

This chain links TRBV5-5 with TRBJ1-2; the D gene is possibly TRBD1 (5 bases). With 0 bases removed from V and 2 bases from J, the gap between germline ends came to 8 bases. Germline V CDR1 and CDR2: SGHKS, YYEKEE (reference sequence). This CDR3 comprises 14 residues. CDR3 sequence reads: CASSLDSGNYGYTF. Here the CDR3 DNA reads TGTGCCAGCAGCTTGGATTCAGGGAACTATGGCTACACCTTC.

This clone has a count of ten or more. The rearrangement links TRBV7-8 to TRBJ1-5; 8 nucleotides align to TRBD1. CDR1 is SGHVS, CDR2 FQNEAQ, per germline. J was trimmed by 6 bases and V by 6 bases; bases with no gene match: 7. The CDR3 contains 14 residues. The CDR3 nucleotides are TGTGCCAGCAGTGCTGACAGGGGACTTCAGCCCCAGCATTTT. Protein: CASSADRGLQPQHF.